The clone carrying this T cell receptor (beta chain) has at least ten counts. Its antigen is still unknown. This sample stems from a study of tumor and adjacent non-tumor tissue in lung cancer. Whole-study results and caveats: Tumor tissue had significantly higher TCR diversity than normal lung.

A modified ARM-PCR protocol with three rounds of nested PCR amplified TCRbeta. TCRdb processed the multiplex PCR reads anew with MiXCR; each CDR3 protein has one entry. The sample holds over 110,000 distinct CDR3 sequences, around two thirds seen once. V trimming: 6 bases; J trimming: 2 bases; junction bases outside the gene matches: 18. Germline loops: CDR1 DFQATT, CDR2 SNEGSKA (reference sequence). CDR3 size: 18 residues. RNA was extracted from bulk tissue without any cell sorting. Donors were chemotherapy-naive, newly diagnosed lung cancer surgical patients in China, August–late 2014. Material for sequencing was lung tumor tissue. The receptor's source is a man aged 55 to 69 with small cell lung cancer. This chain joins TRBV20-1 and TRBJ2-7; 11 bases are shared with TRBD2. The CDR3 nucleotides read TGCAGTGCGACACCCGGGACTAGCGGTTCCCCCCGGGCCTACGAGCAGTACTTC. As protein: CSATPGTSGSPRAYEQYF.